The 15 T cell receptor beta chains in this list originate from one sample, sequenced in a study of shared clonotypes between healthy human individuals. Terminally differentiated effector memory CD45RA+ cells were excluded by CCR7 positive selection of CD45RO-negative cells. The data were produced by immunoSEQ multiplex PCR, yet TCRdb's version contains in-frame clones alone and is incomplete. The repertoire holds around 2.1 million clones, under 95% seen once, with roughly 1.7% in the top ten. Material for sequencing was naive CD8+ T cells from PBMCs. The receptor set was obtained from a man younger than 30 in good health. Some clones in this sample may be carry-over from other donors' samples.

Concerning this clone: Other DNA sequences of this sample code for an identical CDR3. The chain combines TRBV4-2 with TRBJ2-7; D call uncertain. The CDR3 loop spans 11 amino acids. Trimming stripped 4 bases from V and 3 bases from J, with 4 bases between. CDR1 and CDR2 from the germline V gene are LGHNA and YNFKEQ. The CDR3 loop reads CASSPGYEQYF. The CDR3 bases are TGTGCCAGCAGCCCTGGCTACGAGCAGTACTTC.

On this clone itself: Other nucleotide sequences from this sample produce the same CDR3. The chain uses TRBV13 and TRBJ1-5; 8 bases match TRBD1. From germline, CDR1 is PRHDT and CDR2 FYEKMQ (reference sequence). CDR3 length equals 15 residues. V dropped 0 bases and J dropped 2; count of bases not matched to a gene: 0. The CDR3 is CASSLGGQGNQPQHF. The DNA for the CDR3 is TGTGCCAGCAGCTTAGGGGGACAGGGCAATCAGCCCCAGCATTTT.

J is TRBJ1-5 and V is TRBV7-2; D is perhaps TRBD1 (6 bases). Germline V CDR1 and CDR2: SGHTA, FQGNSA. The length of the CDR3 is 17 residues. V was clipped by 2 bases and J by 0 bases, with 14 bases between them. The CDR3 coding sequence is TGTGCCAGCAGCTTAAACAGGGCACCATATAGCAATCAGCCCCAGCATTTT. Amino acid sequence: CASSLNRAPYSNQPQHF.

V and J are TRBV15 and TRBJ2-7, with TRBD2 as a possible D gene (6 bases). CDR3 size: 14 residues. V gave up 5 bases and J gave up 3 bases, with 14 bases separating them. Germline CDR1 LNHNV, CDR2 YYDKDF (reference sequence). CDR3 in DNA: TGTGCCACCAGCCAACGCGGGACTGTCTACGAGCAGTACTTC. Translation: CATSQRGTVYEQYF.

CDR3 sequence reads: CASTGTEDPEAFF. Written as DNA, the CDR3 is TGTGCCAGCACTGGGACAGAGGACCCTGAAGCTTTCTTT. The rearrangement uses TRBV6-1 and TRBJ1-1; TRBD1 aligns across 7 bases. Trimming removed 7 bases from V and 6 bases from J; junction bases left unmatched: 8. Looked up from germline, CDR1 is MNHNS and CDR2 is SASEGT. The CDR3 runs to 13 residues.

The genes are TRBV5-5 and TRBJ1-2, with TRBD1 matching 10 bases. CDR1 and CDR2 (germline): SGHKS, YYEKEE (reference sequence). The CDR3 consists of 16 residues. J gave up 6 bases and V 4 bases, and 12 bases lay outside the gene matches. CDR3 in amino acids: CASSPYRDRGFNGYTF. The CDR3 bases are TGTGCCAGCAGCCCCTACCGGGACAGGGGATTTAATGGCTACACCTTC.

J is TRBJ2-7 and V is TRBV6-1; D unclear. CDR3 size: 14 residues. V lost 5 bases, J lost 6 bases, and 17 bases lay in between. From germline, CDR1 is MNHNS and CDR2 SASEGT. CDR3 loop: CASSPRTLGFEQYF. CDR3 coding DNA: TGTGCCAGCAGTCCACGTACGTTGGGGTTCGAGCAGTACTTC.

To note about this clone: Distinct nucleotide sequences in the sample also encode this CDR3. V gene TRBV7-2 combines with J gene TRBJ2-5; D is possibly TRBD2 (6 bases). The CDR3 runs 14 residues. V was clipped by 5 bases and J by 2 bases, with 12 bases between them. The germline gives CDR1 SGHTA, CDR2 FQGNSA. CDR3 amino acids: CASSLVGGQETQYF. DNA of the CDR3: TGTGCCAGCAGCCTTGTGGGGGGTCAAGAGACCCAGTACTTC.

The V call is TRBV5-1, the J call TRBJ2-2; 9 bases map to TRBD2. Per germline, CDR1 SGHRS and CDR2 YFSETQ. This CDR3 region has 18 residues. With 0 bases clipped from V and 4 bases from J, the junction kept 10 bases outside the gene matches. CDR3 sequence (DNA): TGCGCCAGCAGCTTGGCCTTGTGGCGGGAGGGAGGCACCGGGGAGCTGTTTTTT. Its translation: CASSLALWREGGTGELFF.

This clone was observed a single time. The chain joins TRBV9 to TRBJ2-5, with 8 nucleotides matching TRBD2. With 4 bases clipped from V and 2 bases from J, the junction kept 7 bases outside the gene matches. Germline V lookup: CDR1 SGDLS, CDR2 YYNGEE. The CDR3 totals 15 residues. The CDR3 region has the DNA TGTGCCAGCAGCCCCAGCACTAGCGGACAAGAGACCCAGTACTTC. Its protein product is CASSPSTSGQETQYF.

DNA for the CDR3: TGTGCCAGTAGTTGGGCATTACAGGACTACGAGCAGTACTTC. Protein sequence: CASSWALQDYEQYF. The rearrangement joins TRBV19 to TRBJ2-7, with D possibly TRBD1 on 5 matching bases. The V gene's germline CDR1 is LNHDA and CDR2 SQIVND (reference sequence). CDR3 size: 14 residues. V gave up 5 bases and J gave up 3 bases, with 14 bases separating them.

The chain has TRBV19 and TRBJ2-7, with 8 bases identical to TRBD2. This CDR3 comprises 15 residues. V was clipped by 6 bases and J by 0 bases; unmatched bases: 7. The germline V gene has CDR1 LNHDA and CDR2 SQIVND (reference sequence). The CDR3 region has the DNA TGTGCCAGTAGCGCACTGGGACTAGACTCCTACGAGCAGTACTTC. Residues: CASSALGLDSYEQYF.

This clone has just one count. DNA for the CDR3: TGTGCCAGCAGTGCAATCACTAGCGGATCCTACGAGCAGTACTTC. This encodes CASSAITSGSYEQYF. The chain recombines TRBV27 with TRBJ2-7; 8 bases line up with TRBD2. The CDR3 runs 15 residues. Per germline, CDR1 MNHEY and CDR2 SMNVEV (reference sequence). V lost 5 bases and J lost 1; bases outside the gene matches: 7.

This chain joins TRBV27 and TRBJ2-7; 10 bases map to TRBD1. V was pared by 3 bases and J by 4 bases, with 6 bases of the junction left unmatched. Germline V gives CDR1 MNHEY, CDR2 SMNVEV (reference sequence). CDR3 length: 15 amino acids. The CDR3 here is CASSFSGTGVYEQYF. Here the CDR3 DNA reads TGTGCCAGCAGTTTTTCCGGGACAGGGGTGTACGAGCAGTACTTC.

This rearrangement joins TRBV27 to TRBJ2-5; 7 nucleotides agree with TRBD2. Losses at the gene ends were 8 bases for V and 1 base for J; bases not matched to a gene: 7. The CDR3 sequence is 14 residues long. Germline V gene sequence: CDR1 MNHEY, CDR2 SMNVEV (reference sequence). This CDR3 reads CASRVGGSQETQYF. CDR3 bases: TGTGCCAGCCGAGTGGGGGGGAGCCAAGAGACCCAGTACTTC.